A single sample is the source of the 26 T cell receptor beta chains below, sequenced in a study of radiation and T cells in renal cell carcinoma. Sequencing used immunoSEQ multiplex PCR; TCRdb keeps in-frame clones, though not all of them. The data hold over 45,000 clones, with 78% observed a single time. Time point in this sample: baseline pretreatment blood. Treatment in this sample: 15 Gy SBRT to primary tumor, nephrectomy 4 weeks later. The sequences come from blood, collected from a patient whose treatment included radiotherapy and nephrectomy. These receptors were obtained from a man in his 60s with renal cell carcinoma.

V is TRBV19 and J is TRBJ1-5, with 9 bases aligning to TRBD1. There are 17 residues in the CDR3. Germline CDR1 LNHDA, CDR2 SQIVND (reference sequence). Germline trimming cut 6 bases from V and 0 bases from J; bases unmatched to any gene: 9. CDR3 region: CASSPGQGKNSNQPQHF. The CDR3 bases are TGTGCCAGTAGCCCGGGACAGGGTAAAAATAGCAATCAGCCCCAGCATTTT.

The chain carries TRBV4-3 and TRBJ2-7; 8 nucleotides match TRBD1. Germline V gene sequence: CDR1 LGHNA, CDR2 YSLEER. V gave up 1 base and J gave up 2 bases; unmatched junction bases: 1. The CDR3 runs 14 residues. The CDR3, as DNA: TGCGCCAGCAGCCAAGGGGACAGGCCCTACGAGCAGTACTTC. Translated, it gives CASSQGDRPYEQYF.

The chain couples TRBV5-1 to TRBJ2-7, with D perhaps TRBD1 or TRBD2 (5 bases each). V lost 4 bases, J lost 3 bases, and 11 bases lay in between. Germline V gene sequence: CDR1 SGHRS, CDR2 YFSETQ. The CDR3 has 13 residues. The CDR3: CASSPRDLYEQYF. CDR3 in DNA: TGCGCCAGCAGCCCCCGGGACCTCTACGAGCAGTACTTC.

This sequence joins TRBV7-2 and TRBJ2-3; 9 nucleotides line up with TRBD2. The V segment lost 2 bases and the J segment 6 bases; nucleotides outside the gene matches: 3. Germline loops: CDR1 SGHTA, CDR2 FQGNSA. The CDR3 is 14 amino acids. Here the CDR3 DNA reads TGTGCCAGCAGCTTACTAGCGGGAATGGATACGCAGTATTTT. This gives the protein CASSLLAGMDTQYF.

V and J are TRBV30 and TRBJ1-4; D uncertain. CDR1 is GTSNPN, CDR2 SVGIG, per germline (reference sequence). The CDR3 length is 13 residues. The CDR3 spells CATDGPAREKLFF. In DNA, the CDR3 is TGTGCGACGGACGGACCCGCTCGGGAAAAACTGTTTTTT.

This clone appeared a single time. The rearrangement links TRBV30 to TRBJ1-3; the D gene is possibly TRBD1 (6 bases). CDR1 GTSNPN and CDR2 SVGIG come from the germline V gene (reference sequence). Trimming removed 2 bases from V and 1 base from J, with 18 bases in between. The CDR3 sequence is 17 residues long. CDR3 sequence: CAWSPFTGLSSGNTIYF. The CDR3 DNA reads TGTGCCTGGAGTCCCTTTACAGGGCTTTCATCTGGAAACACCATATATTTT.

The chain uses TRBV5-1 and TRBJ2-1; 8 positions match TRBD2. CDR1 and CDR2 from the germline V gene are SGHRS and YFSETQ. The CDR3 contains 15 residues. V lost 8 bases and J lost 5; bases outside the gene matches: 12. CDR3 in amino acids: CASNGAAGVDNEQFF. For the CDR3, the DNA is TGCGCCAGTAACGGAGCAGCGGGAGTCGACAATGAGCAGTTCTTC.

The gene calls are TRBV6-1 and TRBJ2-6; maybe TRBD1 (6 bases). Germline CDR1 and CDR2: MNHNS and SASEGT. The CDR3 is 19 amino acids. Trimming shortened V by 3 bases and J by 3 bases, and 21 bases separated the two germline ends. CDR3 residues: CASSDDRPEGGFGANVLTF. The CDR3 region has the DNA TGTGCCAGCAGTGACGACAGGCCCGAAGGCGGTTTTGGGGCCAACGTCCTGACTTTC.

The chain carries TRBV9 and TRBJ2-1; D ambiguous. Germline CDR1 SGDLS, CDR2 YYNGEE. V was pared by 4 bases and J by 5 bases, with 13 bases between. The CDR3 length is 14 residues. CDR3 sequence (DNA): TGTGCCAGCAGCCGAGACTGGATAAACAATGAGCAGTTCTTC. This gives the protein CASSRDWINNEQFF.

The J gene is TRBJ1-2, the V gene TRBV5-4; D perhaps matches TRBD1 (5 bases). CDR1 and CDR2 (germline): SGHNT, YYREEE (reference sequence). Trimming took off 0 bases at V and 11 bases at J, with 11 bases between the two ends. CDR3 size: 12 residues. In DNA, the CDR3 is TGTGCCAGCAGCTTGGATGAGGGACGGTACACCTTC. Residues: CASSLDEGRYTF.

V and J are TRBV27 and TRBJ1-2, with 8 bases lining up with TRBD1. Germline-derived CDR1 and CDR2 are MNHEY and SMNVEV (reference sequence). This CDR3 has 14 residues. The V and J ends lost 5 bases and 8 bases, in that order; junction bases with no gene match: 10. CDR3 protein: CASSGPGGFGGYTF. In DNA form, the CDR3 reads TGTGCCAGCAGTGGGCCAGGGGGCTTCGGCGGCTACACCTTC.

This rearrangement joins TRBV5-1 to TRBJ2-7; TRBD2 might be the D (6 bases). Germline CDR1 SGHRS, CDR2 YFSETQ. CDR3 length equals 14 residues. With 4 bases removed from V and 3 bases from J, the gap between germline ends came to 14 bases. Here the CDR3 DNA reads TGCGCCAGCAGCGCCGGGACTGACCACTACGAGCAGTACTTC. Its protein product is CASSAGTDHYEQYF.

The V call is TRBV19, the J call TRBJ1-2, with D maybe TRBD1 (5 bases). Deletions cut 4 bases from V and 4 bases from J, with 19 bases between. CDR1 is LNHDA and CDR2 is SQIVND in the germline V gene (reference sequence). The CDR3 consists of 16 residues. CDR3 in amino acids: CASSRTGTGRSYGYTF. The CDR3 nucleotides are TGTGCCAGTAGTAGAACCGGGACCGGGCGGAGCTATGGCTACACCTTC.

The gene calls are TRBV27 and TRBJ2-7, with 7 positions matching TRBD1. CDR3 length: 14 amino acids. Trimming removed 4 bases from V and 3 bases from J; junction bases left unmatched: 6. CDR1 is MNHEY, CDR2 SMNVEV, per germline (reference sequence). Here the CDR3 DNA reads TGTGCCAGCAGTTCATCGGGACAGCTCTACGAGCAGTACTTC. It codes for CASSSSGQLYEQYF.

V usage is TRBV19 and J usage is TRBJ2-7; 8 bases are a match to TRBD2. V lost 5 bases and J lost 4; bases outside the gene matches: 10. This CDR3 has 15 residues. CDR1 LNHDA and CDR2 SQIVND come from the germline V gene (reference sequence). The CDR3 sequence is CASSLGGGEGYEQYV. CDR3 nucleotides: TGTGCCAGTAGTCTCGGGGGGGGAGAGGGGTACGAGCAGTACGTC.

CDR3 nucleotide sequence: TGTGCCAGCAGCCTGAATTTAGGACAGACTAACTATGGCTACACCTTC. The encoded protein is CASSLNLGQTNYGYTF. This chain links TRBV14 with TRBJ1-2; tentatively, D is TRBD1 (6 bases). In germline, CDR1 is SGHDN, CDR2 FVKESK. The ends were cut back, 4 bases at V and 0 bases at J, with 15 bases in the middle. The CDR3 loop spans 16 amino acids.

V and J are TRBV11-3 and TRBJ1-1, with 7 bases lining up with TRBD1. The CDR3 is 14 residues long. V shed 6 bases and J 4 bases; nucleotides not matched to a gene: 8. Germline values: CDR1 SGHNT, CDR2 YENEEA. CDR3 residues: CASRKGAGSTEAFF. CDR3 coding DNA: TGTGCCAGCAGGAAGGGGGCTGGGTCCACTGAAGCTTTCTTT.

The chain employs TRBV18 and TRBJ2-2, with D possibly matching TRBD1 (7 bases). Germline V lookup: CDR1 KGHSH, CDR2 LQKENI. There are 15 residues in the CDR3. V was shortened by 3 bases and J by 7 bases, with 15 bases between the two germline ends. The CDR3 nucleotides read TGTGCCAGCTCACCGGCGGGACGACAGGGCGGGGAGCTGTTTTTT. Amino acid sequence: CASSPAGRQGGELFF.

The rearrangement uses TRBV30 and TRBJ2-7, with D tentatively TRBD2 (6 bases). CDR3 length: 14 amino acids. The germline V gene has CDR1 GTSNPN and CDR2 SVGIG (reference sequence). V shed 0 bases and J shed 2 bases, with 11 bases lying between them. DNA of the CDR3: TGTGCCTGGAGTGTCGGGCGGGGACCCTACGAGCAGTACTTC. This codes for CAWSVGRGPYEQYF. Looking up the rest from reference TRBV30 and TRBJ2-7 gives the full variable domain: SQTIHQWPATLVQPVGSPLSLECTVEGTSNPNLYWYRQAAGRGLQLLFYSVGIGQISSEVPQNLSASRPQDRQFILSSKKLLLSDSGFYLCAWSVGRGPYEQYFGPGTRLTVT.

CDR3 nucleotides: TGCAGCGTTGCAAGGCGGGGCCAAGAGACCCAGTACTTC. This codes for CSVARRGQETQYF. This chain joins TRBV29-1 and TRBJ2-5; D is perhaps TRBD2 (6 bases). Germline values: CDR1 SQVTM, CDR2 ANQGSEA. This CDR3 region has 13 residues. Trimming took off 4 bases at V and 1 base at J, with 10 bases between the two ends.

The CDR3 is CATSRGVLGPGSYNEQFF. In nucleotides, the CDR3 is TGTGCCACCAGCAGAGGCGTCTTAGGTCCGGGCTCCTACAATGAGCAGTTCTTC. V usage is TRBV15 and J usage is TRBJ2-1, with D uncertain. Germline V gives CDR1 LNHNV, CDR2 YYDKDF (reference sequence). V lost 1 base and J 0 bases, leaving 16 bases between the germline ends. The CDR3 consists of 18 residues.

This clone was observed a handful of times. The chain carries TRBV6-1 and TRBJ1-1; D not certain. Trimming cost V 2 bases and J 1 base, with 5 bases left between them. Germline CDR1 and CDR2: MNHNS and SASEGT. The CDR3 totals 13 residues. This CDR3 reads CASSETWNTEAFF. CDR3 in DNA: TGTGCCAGCAGTGAAACCTGGAACACTGAAGCTTTCTTT.

The chain recombines TRBV15 with TRBJ2-3; 11 nucleotides align to TRBD2. With 5 bases clipped from V and 8 bases from J, the junction kept 9 bases outside the gene matches. The CDR3 runs 15 residues. Germline assignment: CDR1 LNHNV and CDR2 YYDKDF (reference sequence). The CDR3 bases are TGTGCCACCAGCGGGGGACTAGCGGAGACGGCTACGCAGTATTTT. This gives the protein CATSGGLAETATQYF.

This clone was counted only a few times. The V gene is TRBV7-2, the J gene TRBJ1-6; tentatively, D is TRBD1 (5 bases). Germline V gene sequence: CDR1 SGHTA, CDR2 FQGNSA. CDR3 length: 14 amino acids. Trimming cost V 5 bases and J 5 bases, with 10 bases left between them. This CDR3 is CASSRTPDNSPLHF. CDR3 sequence (DNA): TGTGCCAGCAGCAGGACACCGGATAATTCACCCCTCCACTTT. The whole variable domain, remainder taken from reference TRBV7-2 and TRBJ1-6, is GAGVSQSPSNKVTEKGKDVELRCDPISGHTALYWYRQSLGQGLEFLIYFQGNSAPDKSGLPSDRFSAERTGGSVSTLTIQRTQQEDSAVYLCASSRTPDNSPLHFGNGTRLTVT.

The chain employs TRBV6-5 and TRBJ1-3; D not certain. Germline V CDR1 and CDR2: MNHEY, SVGAGI. This CDR3 contains 14 residues. Trimming pared 3 bases from V and 0 bases from J, leaving 6 bases between. Here the CDR3 DNA reads TGTGCCAGCAGTTATTCCAGCTCTGGAAACACCATATATTTT. This translates into CASSYSSSGNTIYF.

V and J are TRBV30 and TRBJ1-2; TRBD1 is a possible D gene (6 bases). This CDR3 has 14 residues. Trimming took 1 base from V and 6 from J, leaving 15 bases between them. CDR1 is GTSNPN and CDR2 is SVGIG in the germline V gene (reference sequence). CDR3 amino acids: CAWSEGRGIDGYTF. For the CDR3, the DNA is TGTGCCTGGAGTGAGGGCAGGGGCATAGATGGCTACACCTTC.